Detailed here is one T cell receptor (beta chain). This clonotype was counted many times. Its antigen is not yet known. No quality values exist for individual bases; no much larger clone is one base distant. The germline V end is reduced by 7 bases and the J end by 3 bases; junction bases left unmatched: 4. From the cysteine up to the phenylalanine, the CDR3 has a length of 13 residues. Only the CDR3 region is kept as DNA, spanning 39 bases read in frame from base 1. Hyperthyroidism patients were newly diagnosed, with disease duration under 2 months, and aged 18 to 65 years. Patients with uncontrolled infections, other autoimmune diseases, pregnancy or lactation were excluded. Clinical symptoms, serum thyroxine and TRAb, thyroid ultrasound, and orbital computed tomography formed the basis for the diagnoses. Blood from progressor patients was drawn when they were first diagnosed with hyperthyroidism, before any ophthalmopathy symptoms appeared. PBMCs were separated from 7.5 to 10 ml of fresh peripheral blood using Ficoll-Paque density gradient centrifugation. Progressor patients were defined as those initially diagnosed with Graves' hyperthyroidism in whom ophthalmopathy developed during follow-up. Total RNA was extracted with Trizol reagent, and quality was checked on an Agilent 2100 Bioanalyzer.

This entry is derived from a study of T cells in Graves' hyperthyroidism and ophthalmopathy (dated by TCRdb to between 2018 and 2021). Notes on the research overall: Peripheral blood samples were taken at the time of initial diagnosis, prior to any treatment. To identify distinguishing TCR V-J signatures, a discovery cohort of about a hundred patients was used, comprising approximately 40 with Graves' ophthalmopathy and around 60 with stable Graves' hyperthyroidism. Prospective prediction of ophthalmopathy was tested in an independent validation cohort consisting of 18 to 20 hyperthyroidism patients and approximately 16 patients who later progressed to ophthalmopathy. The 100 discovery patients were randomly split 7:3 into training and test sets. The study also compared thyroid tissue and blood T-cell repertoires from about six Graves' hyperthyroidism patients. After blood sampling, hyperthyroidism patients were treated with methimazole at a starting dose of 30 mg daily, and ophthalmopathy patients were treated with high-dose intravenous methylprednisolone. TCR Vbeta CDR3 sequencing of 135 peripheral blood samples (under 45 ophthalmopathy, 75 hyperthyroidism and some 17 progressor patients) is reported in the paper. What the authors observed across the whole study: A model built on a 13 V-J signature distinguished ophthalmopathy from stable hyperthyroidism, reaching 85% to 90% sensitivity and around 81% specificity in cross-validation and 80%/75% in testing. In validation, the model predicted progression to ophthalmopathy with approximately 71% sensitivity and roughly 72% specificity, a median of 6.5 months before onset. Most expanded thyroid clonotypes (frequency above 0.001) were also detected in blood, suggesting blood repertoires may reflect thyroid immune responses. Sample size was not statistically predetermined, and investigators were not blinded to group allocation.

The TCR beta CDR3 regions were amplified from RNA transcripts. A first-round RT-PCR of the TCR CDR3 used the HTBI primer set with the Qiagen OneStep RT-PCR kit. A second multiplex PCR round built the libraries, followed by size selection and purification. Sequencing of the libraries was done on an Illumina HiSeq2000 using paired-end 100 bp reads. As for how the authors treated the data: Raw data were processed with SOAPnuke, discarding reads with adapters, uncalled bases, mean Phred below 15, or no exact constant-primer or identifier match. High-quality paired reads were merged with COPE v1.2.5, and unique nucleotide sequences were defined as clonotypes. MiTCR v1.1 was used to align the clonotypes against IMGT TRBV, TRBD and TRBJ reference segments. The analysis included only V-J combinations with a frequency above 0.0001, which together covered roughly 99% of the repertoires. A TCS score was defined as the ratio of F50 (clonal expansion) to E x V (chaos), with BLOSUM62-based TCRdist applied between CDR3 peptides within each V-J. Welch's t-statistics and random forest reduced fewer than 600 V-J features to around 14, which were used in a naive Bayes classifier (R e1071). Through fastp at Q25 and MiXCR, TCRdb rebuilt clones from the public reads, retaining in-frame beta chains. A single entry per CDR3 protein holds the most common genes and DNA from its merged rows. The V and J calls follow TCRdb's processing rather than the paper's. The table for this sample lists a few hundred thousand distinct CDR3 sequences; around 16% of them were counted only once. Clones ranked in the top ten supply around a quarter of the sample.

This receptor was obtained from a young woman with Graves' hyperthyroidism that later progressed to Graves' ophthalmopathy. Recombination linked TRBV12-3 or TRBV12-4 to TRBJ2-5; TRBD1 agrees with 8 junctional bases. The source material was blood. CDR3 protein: CASTSDREETQYF. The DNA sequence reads TGTGCCAGCACCTCGGACAGGGAAGAGACCCAGTACTTC.